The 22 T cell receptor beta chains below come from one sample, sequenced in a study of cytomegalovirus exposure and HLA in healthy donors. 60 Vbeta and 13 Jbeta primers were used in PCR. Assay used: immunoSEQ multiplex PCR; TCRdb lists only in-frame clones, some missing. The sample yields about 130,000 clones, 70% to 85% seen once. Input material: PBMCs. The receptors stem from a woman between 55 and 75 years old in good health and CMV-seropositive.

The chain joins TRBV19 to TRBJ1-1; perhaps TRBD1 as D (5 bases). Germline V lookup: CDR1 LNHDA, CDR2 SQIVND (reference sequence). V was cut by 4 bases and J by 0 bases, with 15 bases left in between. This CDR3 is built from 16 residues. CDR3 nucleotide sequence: TGTGCCAGTAGTAACGACTTCGGGGGAATGAACACTGAAGCTTTCTTT. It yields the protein CASSNDFGGMNTEAFF. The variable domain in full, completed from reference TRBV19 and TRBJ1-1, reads DGGITQSPKYLFRKEGQNVTLSCEQNLNHDAMYWYRQDPGQGLRLIYYSQIVNDFQKGDIAEGYSVSREKKESFPLTVTSAQKNPTAFYLCASSNDFGGMNTEAFFGQGTRLTVV.

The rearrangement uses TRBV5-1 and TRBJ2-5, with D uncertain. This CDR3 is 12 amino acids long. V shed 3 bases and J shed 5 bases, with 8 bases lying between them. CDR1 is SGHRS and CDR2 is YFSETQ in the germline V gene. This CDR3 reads CASSSWRETQYF. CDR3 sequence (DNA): TGCGCCAGCAGCTCCTGGCGGGAGACCCAGTACTTC.

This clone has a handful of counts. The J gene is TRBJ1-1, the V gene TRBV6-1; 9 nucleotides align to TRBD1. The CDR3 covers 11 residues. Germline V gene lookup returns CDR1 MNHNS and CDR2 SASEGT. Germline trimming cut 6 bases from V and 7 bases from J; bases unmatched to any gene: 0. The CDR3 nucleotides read TGTGCCAGCAGGGGACAGGGTGAAGCTTTCTTT. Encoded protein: CASRGQGEAFF.

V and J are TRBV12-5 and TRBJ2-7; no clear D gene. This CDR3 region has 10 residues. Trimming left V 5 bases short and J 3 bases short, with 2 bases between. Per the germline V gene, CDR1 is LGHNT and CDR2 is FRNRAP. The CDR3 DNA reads TGTGCTAGTGGTCTCTACGAGCAGTACTTC. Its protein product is CASGLYEQYF.

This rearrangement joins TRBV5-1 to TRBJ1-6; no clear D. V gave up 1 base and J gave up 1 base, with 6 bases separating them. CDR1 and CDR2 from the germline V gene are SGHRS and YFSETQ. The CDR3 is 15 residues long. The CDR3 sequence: CASSLSESYNSPLHF. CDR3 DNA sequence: TGCGCCAGCAGCTTGTCCGAGTCCTATAATTCACCCCTCCACTTT.

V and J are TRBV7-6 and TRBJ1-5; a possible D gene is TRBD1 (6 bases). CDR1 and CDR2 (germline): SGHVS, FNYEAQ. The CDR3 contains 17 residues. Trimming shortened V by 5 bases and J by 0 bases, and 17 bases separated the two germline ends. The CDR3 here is CASSTKQGVYSNQPQHF. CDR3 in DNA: TGTGCCAGCAGCACAAAACAGGGAGTATATAGCAATCAGCCCCAGCATTTT.

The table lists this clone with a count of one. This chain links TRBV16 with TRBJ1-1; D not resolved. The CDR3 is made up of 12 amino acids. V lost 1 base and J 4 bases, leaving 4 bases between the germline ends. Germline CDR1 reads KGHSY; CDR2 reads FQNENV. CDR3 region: CASSQFRTEAFF. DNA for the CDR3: TGTGCCAGCAGCCAATTCCGCACTGAAGCTTTCTTT. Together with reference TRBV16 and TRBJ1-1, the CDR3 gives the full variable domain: GEEVAQTPKHLVRGEGQKAKLYCAPIKGHSYVFWYQQVLKNEFKFLISFQNENVFDETGMPKERFSAKCLPNSPCSLEIQATKLEDSAVYFCASSQFRTEAFFGQGTRLTVV.

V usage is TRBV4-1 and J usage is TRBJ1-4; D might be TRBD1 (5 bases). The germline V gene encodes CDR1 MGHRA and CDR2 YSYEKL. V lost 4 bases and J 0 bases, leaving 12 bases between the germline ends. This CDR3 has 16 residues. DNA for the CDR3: TGCGCCAGCAGCCCACCGCTAGGGGCAACTAATGAAAAACTGTTTTTT. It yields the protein CASSPPLGATNEKLFF.

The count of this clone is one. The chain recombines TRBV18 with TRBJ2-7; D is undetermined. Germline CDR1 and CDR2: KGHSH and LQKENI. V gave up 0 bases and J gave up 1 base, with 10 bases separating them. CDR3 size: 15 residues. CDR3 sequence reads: CASSPPVTQSYEQYF. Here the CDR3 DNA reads TGTGCCAGCTCACCACCGGTAACACAGTCCTACGAGCAGTACTTC.

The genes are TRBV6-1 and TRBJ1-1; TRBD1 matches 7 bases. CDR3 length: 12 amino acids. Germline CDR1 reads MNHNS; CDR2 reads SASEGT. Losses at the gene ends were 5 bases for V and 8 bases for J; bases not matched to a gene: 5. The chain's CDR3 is CASSLETGEAFF. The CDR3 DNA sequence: TGTGCCAGCAGTTTAGAGACAGGGGAAGCTTTCTTT.

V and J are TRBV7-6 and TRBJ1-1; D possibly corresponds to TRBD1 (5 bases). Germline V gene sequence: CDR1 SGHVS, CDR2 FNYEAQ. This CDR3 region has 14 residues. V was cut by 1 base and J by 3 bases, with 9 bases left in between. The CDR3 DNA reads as TGTGCCAGCAGCTTAGATCAGGGCTACACTGAAGCTTTCTTT. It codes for CASSLDQGYTEAFF.

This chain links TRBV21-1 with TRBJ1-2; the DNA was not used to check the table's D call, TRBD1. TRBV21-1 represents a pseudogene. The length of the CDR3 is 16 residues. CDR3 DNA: TGTGCCAGCAGCGAAGGGACACACAAGGGGTCCTATGGCTACACCTTC. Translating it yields CASSEGTHKGSYGYTF.

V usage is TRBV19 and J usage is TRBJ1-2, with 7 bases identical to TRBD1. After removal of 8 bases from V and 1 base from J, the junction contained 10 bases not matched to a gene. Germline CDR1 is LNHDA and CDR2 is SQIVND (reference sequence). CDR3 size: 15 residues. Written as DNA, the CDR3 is TGTGCCAGTCAGGGGGGACAGCCGATTAACTATGGCTACACCTTC. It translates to CASQGGQPINYGYTF.

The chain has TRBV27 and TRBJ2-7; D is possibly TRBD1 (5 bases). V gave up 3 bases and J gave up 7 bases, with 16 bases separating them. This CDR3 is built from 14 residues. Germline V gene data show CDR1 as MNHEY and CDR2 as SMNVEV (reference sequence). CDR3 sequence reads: CASSFSQGAREQYF. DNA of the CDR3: TGTGCCAGCAGTTTCTCTCAGGGTGCCAGGGAGCAGTACTTC.

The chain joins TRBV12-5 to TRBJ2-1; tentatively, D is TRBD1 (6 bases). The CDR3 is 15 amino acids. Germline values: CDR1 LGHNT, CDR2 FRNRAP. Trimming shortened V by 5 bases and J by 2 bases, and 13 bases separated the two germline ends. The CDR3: CASGPPGTPYNEQFF. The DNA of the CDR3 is TGTGCTAGTGGTCCCCCCGGGACACCCTACAATGAGCAGTTCTTC.

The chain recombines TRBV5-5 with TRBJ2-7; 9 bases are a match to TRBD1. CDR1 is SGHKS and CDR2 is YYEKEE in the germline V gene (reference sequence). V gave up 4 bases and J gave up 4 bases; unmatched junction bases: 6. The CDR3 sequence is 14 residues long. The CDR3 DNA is TGTGCCAGCAGCGTAACAGGGGGCATATACGAGCAGTACTTC. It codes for CASSVTGGIYEQYF. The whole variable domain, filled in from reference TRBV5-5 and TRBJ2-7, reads DAGVTQSPTHLIKTRGQQVTLRCSPISGHKSVSWYQQVLGQGPQFIFQYYEKEERGRGNFPDRFSARQFPNYSSELNVNALLLGDSALYLCASSVTGGIYEQYFGPGTRLTVT.

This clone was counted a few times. For the CDR3, the DNA is TGTGCCAGCAGTGAGGGTAGCATTAGCAATCAGCCCCAGCATTTT. Its protein is CASSEGSISNQPQHF. This sequence joins TRBV2 and TRBJ1-5; D is unclear. Deletions cut 3 bases from V and 0 bases from J, with 9 bases between. The CDR3 extends over 15 amino acids. Per germline, CDR1 SNHLY and CDR2 FYNNEI.

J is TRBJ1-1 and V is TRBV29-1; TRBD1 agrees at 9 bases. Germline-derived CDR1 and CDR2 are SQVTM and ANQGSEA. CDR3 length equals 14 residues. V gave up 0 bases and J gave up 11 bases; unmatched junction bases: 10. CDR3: CSVEDGRTGARAFF. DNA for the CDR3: TGCAGCGTTGAAGATGGAAGGACAGGGGCGCGGGCTTTCTTT.

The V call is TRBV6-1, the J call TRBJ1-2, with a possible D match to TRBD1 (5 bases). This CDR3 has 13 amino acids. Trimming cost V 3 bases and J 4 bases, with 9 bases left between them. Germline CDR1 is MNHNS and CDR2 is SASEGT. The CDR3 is CASSDQGTYGYTF. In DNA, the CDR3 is TGTGCCAGCAGTGACCAGGGAACCTATGGCTACACCTTC.

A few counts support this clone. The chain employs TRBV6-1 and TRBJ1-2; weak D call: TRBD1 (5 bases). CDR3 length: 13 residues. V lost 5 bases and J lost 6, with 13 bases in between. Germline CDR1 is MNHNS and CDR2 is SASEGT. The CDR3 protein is CASSPDSDHGYTF. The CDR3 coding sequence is TGTGCCAGCAGTCCCGACAGCGATCATGGCTACACCTTC.

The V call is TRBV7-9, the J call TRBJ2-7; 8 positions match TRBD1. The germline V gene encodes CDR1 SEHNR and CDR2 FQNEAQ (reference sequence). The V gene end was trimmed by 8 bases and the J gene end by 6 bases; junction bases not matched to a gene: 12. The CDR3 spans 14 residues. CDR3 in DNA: TGTGCCAGCGGCCCAGGGGGCGTCGGAGCCGAGCAGTACTTC. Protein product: CASGPGGVGAEQYF.

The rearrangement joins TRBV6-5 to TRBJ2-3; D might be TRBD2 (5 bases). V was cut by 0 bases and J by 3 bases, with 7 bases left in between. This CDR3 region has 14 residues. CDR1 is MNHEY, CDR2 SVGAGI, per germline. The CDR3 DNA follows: TGTGCCAGCAGTTACTCACTAGAAACAGATACGCAGTATTTT. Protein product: CASSYSLETDTQYF.